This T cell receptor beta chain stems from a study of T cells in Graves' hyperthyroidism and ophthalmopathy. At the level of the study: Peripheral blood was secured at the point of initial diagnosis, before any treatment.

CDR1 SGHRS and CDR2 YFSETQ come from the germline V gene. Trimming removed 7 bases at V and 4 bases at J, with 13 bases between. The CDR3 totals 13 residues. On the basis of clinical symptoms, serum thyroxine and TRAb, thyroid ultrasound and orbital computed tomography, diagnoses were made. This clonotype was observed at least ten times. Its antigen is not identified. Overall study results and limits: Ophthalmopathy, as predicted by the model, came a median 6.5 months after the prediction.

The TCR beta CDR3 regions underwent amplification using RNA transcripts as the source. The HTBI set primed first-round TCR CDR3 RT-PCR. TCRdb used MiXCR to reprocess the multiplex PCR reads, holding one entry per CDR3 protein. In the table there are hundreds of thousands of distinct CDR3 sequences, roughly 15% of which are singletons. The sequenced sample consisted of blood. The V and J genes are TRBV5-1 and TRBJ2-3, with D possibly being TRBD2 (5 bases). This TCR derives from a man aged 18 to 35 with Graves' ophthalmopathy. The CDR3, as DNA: TGCGCCAGCTCGTTACTAGTCGCAGATACGCAGTATTTT. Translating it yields CASSLLVADTQYF.